A selection of T cell receptor beta chains follows, all from one sample in a study of blood T cell repertoires in COVID-19. The assay was immunoSEQ multiplex PCR, and TCRdb's table has in-frame clones only and misses some. The sample contains around 26,000 clones, 75% to 85% of which appear only once. Sequencing used peripheral blood. These receptors all come from a human donor in a cohort sampled during active COVID-19. Each CDR3 is given with its conserved first and last residue.

j_gene: TRBJ1-6; v_gene: TRBV11-1; len: 13; CDR3aa: CASSDRVNSPLHF
j_gene: TRBJ2-4; v_gene: TRBV30; len: 14; CDR3aa: CAQNPGEAKNIQYF
j_gene: TRBJ1-4; v_gene: TRBV9; len: 14; CDR3aa: CASSDEPGVGKLFF
j_gene: TRBJ2-7; v_gene: TRBV9; len: 12; CDR3aa: CASSAAGYEQYF
j_gene: TRBJ1-2; v_gene: TRBV11-2; len: 13; CDR3aa: CASSPGVGYGYTF
j_gene: TRBJ2-1; v_gene: TRBV6-5; len: 15; CDR3aa: CASRRTSGRGDEQFF
j_gene: TRBJ2-1; v_gene: TRBV5-4; len: 15; CDR3aa: CASSLSSGRAYEQFF
j_gene: TRBJ1-5; v_gene: TRBV7-8; len: 13; CDR3aa: CASSLGGAQPQHF
j_gene: TRBJ1-1; v_gene: TRBV2; len: 13; CDR3aa: CASRTNFGAEAFF
j_gene: TRBJ1-4; v_gene: TRBV7-9; len: 14; CDR3aa: CASRQGTGNEKLFF
j_gene: TRBJ1-3; v_gene: TRBV28; len: 18; CDR3aa: CASSMAQNFNRVGNTIYF
j_gene: TRBJ2-5; v_gene: TRBV21-1; len: 14; CDR3aa: CATLLGQTEETQYF
j_gene: TRBJ2-7; v_gene: TRBV6-6; len: 12; CDR3aa: CASSTNRQEQYF
j_gene: TRBJ2-1; v_gene: TRBV7-2; len: 19; CDR3aa: CASSLEEFGIGLARNEQFF
j_gene: TRBJ2-3; v_gene: TRBV18; len: 17; CDR3aa: CASSPRGLAVSTDTQYF
j_gene: TRBJ2-7; v_gene: TRBV4-1; len: 13; CDR3aa: CASSQDQVYEQYF
j_gene: TRBJ1-6; v_gene: TRBV27; len: 12; CDR3aa: CASGDSNSPLHF
j_gene: TRBJ1-1; v_gene: TRBV27; len: 11; CDR3aa: CASSTRDRTFF
j_gene: TRBJ2-5; v_gene: TRBV3-1/TRBV3-2; len: 14; CDR3aa: CASSQDDWAETQYF
j_gene: TRBJ1-2; v_gene: TRBV19; len: 12; CDR3aa: CASSIGPGGYTF
j_gene: TRBJ2-4; v_gene: TRBV3-1/TRBV3-2; len: 15; CDR3aa: CASSHTGQGKNIQYF
j_gene: TRBJ1-6; v_gene: TRBV28; len: 14; CDR3aa: CASSLTGNNSPLHF
j_gene: TRBJ2-5; v_gene: TRBV7-2; len: 15; CDR3aa: CASSLRSGGWETQYF
j_gene: TRBJ2-3; v_gene: TRBV28; len: 16; CDR3aa: CASSFPTSGSRDTQYF
j_gene: TRBJ2-1; v_gene: TRBV6-2/TRBV6-3; len: 13; CDR3aa: CASSTTGYNEQFF
j_gene: TRBJ1-1; v_gene: TRBV5-1; len: 14; CDR3aa: CASSAMTANTEAFF
j_gene: TRBJ2-7; v_gene: TRBV15; len: 15; CDR3aa: CATRRNSGGYYEQYF
j_gene: TRBJ2-1; v_gene: TRBV9; len: 16; CDR3aa: CASSVGGQGRDNEQFF
j_gene: TRBJ2-3; v_gene: TRBV10-1; len: 18; CDR3aa: CASSEPLDYSGGADTQYF